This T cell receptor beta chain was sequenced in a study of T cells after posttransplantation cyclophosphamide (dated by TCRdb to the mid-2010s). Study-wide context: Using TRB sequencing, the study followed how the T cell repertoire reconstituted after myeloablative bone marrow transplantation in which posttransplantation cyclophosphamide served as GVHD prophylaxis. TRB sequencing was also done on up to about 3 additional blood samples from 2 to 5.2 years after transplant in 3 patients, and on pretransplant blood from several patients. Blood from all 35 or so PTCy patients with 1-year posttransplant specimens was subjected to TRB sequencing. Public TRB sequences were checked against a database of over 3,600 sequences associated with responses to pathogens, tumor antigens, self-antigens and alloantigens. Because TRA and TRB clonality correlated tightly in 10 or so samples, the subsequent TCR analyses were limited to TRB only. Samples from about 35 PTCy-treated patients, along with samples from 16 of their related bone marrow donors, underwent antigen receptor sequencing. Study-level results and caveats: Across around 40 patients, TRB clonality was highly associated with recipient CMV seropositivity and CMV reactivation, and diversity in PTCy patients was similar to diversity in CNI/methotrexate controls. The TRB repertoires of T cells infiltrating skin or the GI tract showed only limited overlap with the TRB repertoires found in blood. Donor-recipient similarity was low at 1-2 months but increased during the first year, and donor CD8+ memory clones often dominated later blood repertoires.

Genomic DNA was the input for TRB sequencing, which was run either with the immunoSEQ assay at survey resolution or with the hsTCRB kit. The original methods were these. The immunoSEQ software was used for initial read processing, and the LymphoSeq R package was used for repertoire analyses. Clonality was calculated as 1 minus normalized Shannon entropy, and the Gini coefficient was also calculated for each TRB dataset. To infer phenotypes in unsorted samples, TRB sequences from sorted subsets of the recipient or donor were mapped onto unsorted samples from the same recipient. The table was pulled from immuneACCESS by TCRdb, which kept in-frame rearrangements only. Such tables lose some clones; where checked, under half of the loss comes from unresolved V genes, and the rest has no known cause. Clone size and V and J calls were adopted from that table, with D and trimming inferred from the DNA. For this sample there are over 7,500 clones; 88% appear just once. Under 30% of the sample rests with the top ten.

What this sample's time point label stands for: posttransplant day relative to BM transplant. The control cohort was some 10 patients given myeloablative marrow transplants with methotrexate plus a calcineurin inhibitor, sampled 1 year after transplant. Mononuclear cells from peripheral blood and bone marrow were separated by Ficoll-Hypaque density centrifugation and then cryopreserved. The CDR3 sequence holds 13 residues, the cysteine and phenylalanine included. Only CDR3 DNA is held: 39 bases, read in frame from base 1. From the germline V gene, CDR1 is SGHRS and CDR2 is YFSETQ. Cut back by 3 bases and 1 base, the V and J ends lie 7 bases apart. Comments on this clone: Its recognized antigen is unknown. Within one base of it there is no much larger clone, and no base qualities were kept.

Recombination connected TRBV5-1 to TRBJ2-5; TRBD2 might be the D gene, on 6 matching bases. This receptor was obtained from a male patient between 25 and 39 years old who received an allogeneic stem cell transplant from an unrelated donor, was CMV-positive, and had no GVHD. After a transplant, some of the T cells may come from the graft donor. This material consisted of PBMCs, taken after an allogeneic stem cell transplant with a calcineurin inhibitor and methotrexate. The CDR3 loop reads CASSSGGQETQYF. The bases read TGCGCCAGCAGCTCCGGGGGCCAAGAGACCCAGTACTTC.